The 20 T cell receptor beta chains presented below share a single source sample, sequenced in a study of cytomegalovirus exposure and HLA in healthy donors. This table comes from immunoSEQ multiplex PCR, and its TCRdb copy is limited to in-frame clones, with some not included. The sample gives roughly 60,000 clones, roughly 94% of which show up once; roughly 6% is in the top ten. Sequencing was carried out using PBMCs. The receptors were sampled from a woman between 18 and 29 years old in good health and CMV-seropositive.

This sequence joins TRBV15 and TRBJ2-1, with 8 bases that match TRBD2. Germline values: CDR1 LNHNV, CDR2 YYDKDF (reference sequence). This CDR3 is built from 16 residues. The V segment lost 0 bases and the J segment 6 bases; nucleotides outside the gene matches: 7. For the CDR3, the DNA is TGTGCCACCAGCAGAGATCCGAGCGGGAGTGGCAATGAGCAGTTCTTC. Translation: CATSRDPSGSGNEQFF.

This rearrangement joins TRBV11-2 to TRBJ1-1, with 7 nucleotides matching TRBD1. The length of the CDR3 is 14 residues. Germline CDR1 and CDR2: SGHAT and FQNNGV. Trimming at V came to 5 bases and at J to 3 bases, leaving 6 bases not matched to a gene. CDR3 bases: TGTGCCAGCAGCCCCACAGGGGCCCACACTGAAGCTTTCTTT. It yields the protein CASSPTGAHTEAFF. Complete variable domain (other parts from reference TRBV11-2 and TRBJ1-1): EAGVAQSPRYKIIEKRQSVAFWCNPISGHATLYWYQQILGQGPKLLIQFQNNGVVDDSQLPKDRFSAERLKGVDSTLKIQPAKLEDSAVYLCASSPTGAHTEAFFGQGTRLTVV.

This sequence joins TRBV2 and TRBJ1-1; weak D call: TRBD1 (5 bases). The CDR3 runs to 13 residues. Trimming stripped 6 bases from V and 0 bases from J, with 8 bases between. Germline V CDR1 and CDR2: SNHLY, FYNNEI. The CDR3 sequence is CASSQTVNTEAFF. CDR3 nucleotides: TGTGCCAGCAGCCAGACAGTGAACACTGAAGCTTTCTTT.

This chain links TRBV5-1 with TRBJ2-3; tentative D call: TRBD1 (7 bases). The CDR3 runs to 14 residues. Looked up from germline, CDR1 is SGHRS and CDR2 is YFSETQ. V was pared by 6 bases and J by 5 bases, with 16 bases between. The CDR3 sequence: CASTAGGREDTQYF. In DNA, the CDR3 is TGCGCCAGCACCGCAGGGGGGCGGGAAGATACGCAGTATTTT.

The genes are TRBV10-1 and TRBJ1-1; D uncertain. CDR1 WNHNN and CDR2 SYGVQD come from the germline V gene (reference sequence). The CDR3 is 12 residues long. With 2 bases removed from V and 4 bases from J, the gap between germline ends came to 5 bases. The CDR3 sequence is CASSEGGTEAFF. The CDR3 nucleotides read TGCGCCAGCAGTGAGGGCGGCACTGAAGCTTTCTTT.

This chain links TRBV4-3 with TRBJ2-3, with 8 bases identical to TRBD2. In germline, CDR1 is LGHNA, CDR2 YSLEER. V lost 0 bases, J lost 4 bases, and 6 bases stayed unmatched. The CDR3 sequence is 16 residues long. CDR3: CASSQERAGVADTQYF. The DNA for the CDR3 is TGCGCCAGCAGCCAAGAGAGAGCGGGGGTAGCAGATACGCAGTATTTT.

The V and J genes are TRBV11-2 and TRBJ2-7; 11 positions match TRBD1. Losses at the gene ends were 5 bases for V and 3 bases for J; bases not matched to a gene: 9. The V gene's germline CDR1 is SGHAT and CDR2 FQNNGV. This CDR3 has 16 residues. Here the CDR3 DNA reads TGTGCCAGCAGCCACCCCCAGGACAGGGGGCTCTACGAGCAGTACTTC. Translated, it gives CASSHPQDRGLYEQYF.

The chain is built from TRBV5-1 and TRBJ1-5; TRBD1 aligns across 9 bases. Germline lookup yields CDR1 SGHRS and CDR2 YFSETQ. The CDR3 consists of 14 residues. V lost 4 bases and J lost 5; bases outside the gene matches: 4. The CDR3 DNA sequence: TGCGCCAGCAGCCTGACAGGGGGTGATCAGCCCCAGCATTTT. Translation gives CASSLTGGDQPQHF.

This clone appeared once. This rearrangement joins TRBV18 to TRBJ1-4, with 7 bases identical to TRBD1. The CDR3 is made up of 16 amino acids. V shed 2 bases, J shed 7 bases, and the junction held 10 bases outside the gene matches. Germline CDR1 KGHSH, CDR2 LQKENI. CDR3 bases: TGTGCCAGCTCACCATCCGGACAGGCCGGGTCTGAAAAACTGTTTTTT. It is translated as CASSPSGQAGSEKLFF.

This chain connects TRBV13 to TRBJ2-1; TRBD1 aligns across 7 bases. CDR1 and CDR2 from the germline V gene are PRHDT and FYEKMQ (reference sequence). The CDR3 length is 17 residues. The J segment lost 1 base and the V segment lost 3 bases, leaving 9 bases of the junction unmatched. The CDR3 protein is CASSFGVAGGSYNEQFF. The CDR3 bases are TGTGCCAGCAGCTTTGGGGTAGCAGGGGGTTCCTACAATGAGCAGTTCTTC.

J is TRBJ2-1 and V is TRBV15; 7 bases map to TRBD1. J gave up 2 bases and V 0 bases, and 4 bases lay outside the gene matches. Germline lookup yields CDR1 LNHNV and CDR2 YYDKDF (reference sequence). This CDR3 contains 16 residues. This CDR3 reads CATSRDQGGPYNEQFF. Written as DNA, the CDR3 is TGTGCCACCAGCAGAGATCAAGGGGGCCCCTACAATGAGCAGTTCTTC.

The rearrangement uses TRBV7-8 and TRBJ1-1, with unresolved D. The V gene's germline CDR1 is SGHVS and CDR2 FQNEAQ. Deletions cut 4 bases from V and 0 bases from J, with 18 bases between. This CDR3 is built from 17 residues. The DNA of the CDR3 is TGTGCCAGCAGCTCCCGACGGGAACTAATAGTGAACACTGAAGCTTTCTTT. This gives the protein CASSSRRELIVNTEAFF.

This sequence joins TRBV27 and TRBJ2-6, with TRBD1 matching 9 bases. V lost 3 bases, J lost 1 base, and 10 bases stayed unmatched. Germline V lookup: CDR1 MNHEY, CDR2 SMNVEV (reference sequence). The CDR3 spans 19 residues. CDR3 sequence (DNA): TGTGCCAGCAGTTTCGACAGGGGGTACTCGCATTCTGGGGCCAACGTCCTGACTTTC. Protein: CASSFDRGYSHSGANVLTF.

J is TRBJ2-5 and V is TRBV20-1; a weak D match, TRBD2 (5 bases). The germline V gene encodes CDR1 DFQATT and CDR2 SNEGSKA (reference sequence). This CDR3 region has 11 residues. V was pared by 6 bases and J by 2 bases, with 7 bases between. The CDR3 DNA reads as TGCAGTGCAACTAGACAAGAGACCCAGTACTTC. It yields the protein CSATRQETQYF.

The rearrangement links TRBV18 to TRBJ1-3; TRBD1 aligns across 7 bases. The CDR3 is 16 amino acids. Germline V gives CDR1 KGHSH, CDR2 LQKENI. Trimming at V came to 3 bases and at J to 0 bases, leaving 5 bases not matched to a gene. The DNA for the CDR3 is TGTGCCAGCTCACCGCAGGACAGGTTCTCTGGAAACACCATATATTTT. This translates into CASSPQDRFSGNTIYF.

Notes on this clone: The junction departs from germline at one end; a sequencing error may be responsible. The rearrangement links TRBV7-6 to TRBJ1-2; 9 bases agree with TRBD1. This CDR3 has 16 amino acids. In germline, CDR1 is SGHVS, CDR2 FNYEAQ. This CDR3 reads CVSSLVPGQGIYGYTF. CDR3 in DNA: TGTGTCAGCAGCTTAGTTCCAGGACAGGGGATCTATGGCTACACCTTC.

This chain joins TRBV9 and TRBJ2-7; TRBD2 is a possible D gene (6 bases). CDR3 size: 15 residues. The germline gives CDR1 SGDLS, CDR2 YYNGEE. Trimming pared 3 bases from V and 5 bases from J, leaving 18 bases between. Here the CDR3 reads CASSAGLGRANEQYF. The CDR3 nucleotides read TGTGCCAGCAGCGCCGGGCTCGGGAGAGCGAACGAGCAGTACTTC.

The genes are TRBV6-6 and TRBJ2-2; the D is unclear. Trimming cost V 4 bases and J 3 bases, with 6 bases left between them. The germline V gene encodes CDR1 MNHNY and CDR2 SVGAGI (reference sequence). This CDR3 contains 13 residues. DNA of the CDR3: TGTGCCAGCAGTTGGCAGGACACCGGGGAGCTGTTTTTT. Translation gives CASSWQDTGELFF.

The chain couples TRBV11-2 to TRBJ1-4; D unresolved. V dropped 1 base and J dropped 5 bases, with 5 bases sitting between them. Per the germline V gene, CDR1 is SGHAT and CDR2 is FQNNGV. The CDR3 extends over 13 amino acids. Here the CDR3 DNA reads TGTGCCAGCAGCTTAGCGGTCAATGAAAAACTGTTTTTT. Residues: CASSLAVNEKLFF.

The chain is built from TRBV29-1 and TRBJ1-2, with 12 bases identical to TRBD1. This CDR3 region has 12 residues. J gave up 7 bases and V 6 bases, and 3 bases lay outside the gene matches. Germline lookup yields CDR1 SQVTM and CDR2 ANQGSEA. The CDR3 reads CSVGTGGRGYTF. The CDR3 nucleotides are TGCAGCGTGGGGACAGGGGGCCGTGGCTACACCTTC.